Following are 10 T cell receptor beta chains from one sample sequenced in a study of blood T cell repertoires in COVID-19. Only in-frame clones appear in the TCRdb table, and some are missing; sequencing was by immunoSEQ multiplex PCR. Among 130,000 to 150,000 clones listed, 70% to 90% were seen once. Input material: peripheral blood. These receptors all stem from a woman aged 55-75 years with COVID-19, enrolled during active disease.

Only one count was recorded for this clone. V is TRBV4-1 and J is TRBJ2-5; D is perhaps TRBD1 (5 bases). The V gene's germline CDR1 is MGHRA and CDR2 YSYEKL. This CDR3 region has 14 residues. V dropped 0 bases and J dropped 9 bases, with 14 bases sitting between them. The DNA for the CDR3 is TGCGCCAGCAGCCAAGAAGGGCCAAGCAGGGCCCAGTACTTC. This sequence encodes CASSQEGPSRAQYF.

In its sample, this clone was seen a few times. V gene TRBV18 combines with J gene TRBJ2-2; D may be TRBD2 (6 bases). V gave up 1 base and J gave up 3 bases, with 15 bases separating them. The germline V gene has CDR1 KGHSH and CDR2 LQKENI. CDR3 length: 17 residues. CDR3 in amino acids: CASSPRPSGGDTGELFF. CDR3 in DNA: TGTGCCAGCTCACCACGTCCCAGTGGAGGGGACACCGGGGAGCTGTTTTTT. The full variable domain, rest sourced from reference TRBV18 and TRBJ2-2, is NAGVMQNPRHLVRRRGQEARLRCSPMKGHSHVYWYRQLPEEGLKFMVYLQKENIIDESGMPKERFSAEFPKEGPSILRIQQVVRGDSAAYFCASSPRPSGGDTGELFFGEGSRLTVL.

The chain couples TRBV29-1 to TRBJ1-2; 12 nucleotides agree with TRBD1. Germline V gene sequence: CDR1 SQVTM, CDR2 ANQGSEA. This CDR3 region has 14 residues. J gave up 7 bases and V 0 bases, and 3 bases lay outside the gene matches. Written as DNA, the CDR3 is TGCAGCGTTGAAGATACGGGACAGGGGGCTGGCTACACCTTC. This gives the protein CSVEDTGQGAGYTF.

The chain has TRBV18 and TRBJ1-1, with D possibly TRBD1 on 5 matching bases. Trimming pared 3 bases from V and 1 base from J, leaving 9 bases between. CDR3 length equals 14 residues. Germline V lookup: CDR1 KGHSH, CDR2 LQKENI. As DNA, the CDR3 is TGTGCCAGCTCACCGGGCAGGGAGAACACTGAAGCTTTCTTT. Encoded protein: CASSPGRENTEAFF.

This chain joins TRBV3-1 (or the pseudogene TRBV3-2) and TRBJ2-5; 14 bases agree with TRBD2. After removal of 0 bases from V and 5 bases from J, the junction contained 2 bases not matched to a gene. CDR1 and CDR2 from the germline V gene are LGHDT and YNNKEL (reference sequence). The CDR3 length is 16 residues. CDR3 amino acids: CASSQDWTSGGETQYF. Written as DNA, the CDR3 is TGTGCCAGCAGCCAAGATTGGACTAGCGGGGGGGAGACCCAGTACTTC.

The rearrangement joins TRBV28 to TRBJ2-1; 9 positions agree with TRBD1. With V trimmed by 5 bases and J by 4 bases, 9 bases remained unmatched. Germline CDR1 and CDR2: MDHEN and SYDVKM. CDR3 length equals 16 residues. The CDR3 region has the DNA TGTGCCAGCAGTCTAGAGGGACAGGGCTTTTACAATGAGCAGTTCTTC. It yields the protein CASSLEGQGFYNEQFF. The full variable domain, with the rest looked up from reference TRBV28 and TRBJ2-1, is DVKVTQSSRYLVKRTGEKVFLECVQDMDHENMFWYRQDPGLGLRLIYFSYDVKMKEKGDIPEGYSVSREKKERFSLILESASTNQTSMYLCASSLEGQGFYNEQFFGPGTRLTVL.

A word on this clone: This same CDR3 is encoded by further DNA sequences in the sample. The chain links TRBV5-1 to TRBJ2-7; D is unclear. The CDR3 totals 11 residues. Germline CDR1 and CDR2: SGHRS and YFSETQ. V was cut by 4 bases and J by 3 bases, with 5 bases left in between. The CDR3 DNA reads TGCGCCAGCAGCCCCGGCTACGAGCAGTACTTC. It encodes CASSPGYEQYF.

The gene calls are TRBV7-3 and TRBJ1-1; no firm D call. Germline CDR1 SGHTA, CDR2 FQGTGA. This CDR3 has 15 residues. V shed 5 bases and J shed 3 bases, with 16 bases lying between them. The CDR3 here is CASSPQAGSDTEAFF. DNA of the CDR3: TGTGCCAGCAGCCCCCAGGCGGGCTCGGACACTGAAGCTTTCTTT.

This clone was recorded once. The chain combines TRBV5-1 with TRBJ2-7; 10 nucleotides align to TRBD1. Germline CDR1 is SGHRS and CDR2 is YFSETQ. Trimming cost V 4 bases and J 2 bases; bases outside gene matches: 9. This CDR3 has 16 residues. For the CDR3, the DNA is TGCGCCAGCAGCGGAAGTTCGGGACAGGGGACCTACGAGCAGTACTTC. Its protein is CASSGSSGQGTYEQYF. The variable domain in full, with the rest retrieved from reference TRBV5-1 and TRBJ2-7, is KAGVTQTPRYLIKTRGQQVTLSCSPISGHRSVSWYQQTPGQGLQFLFEYFSETQRNKGNFPGRFSGRQFSNSRSEMNVSTLELGDSALYLCASSGSSGQGTYEQYFGPGTRLTVT.

V gene TRBV7-2 combines with J gene TRBJ1-4; 7 bases line up with TRBD1. From germline, CDR1 is SGHTA and CDR2 FQGNSA. The V segment lost 0 bases and the J segment 8 bases; nucleotides outside the gene matches: 6. The CDR3 spans 15 residues. The CDR3 loop is CASSLAGQPLEKLFF. The CDR3 DNA reads as TGTGCCAGCAGCTTAGCGGGACAGCCACTAGAAAAACTGTTTTTT.